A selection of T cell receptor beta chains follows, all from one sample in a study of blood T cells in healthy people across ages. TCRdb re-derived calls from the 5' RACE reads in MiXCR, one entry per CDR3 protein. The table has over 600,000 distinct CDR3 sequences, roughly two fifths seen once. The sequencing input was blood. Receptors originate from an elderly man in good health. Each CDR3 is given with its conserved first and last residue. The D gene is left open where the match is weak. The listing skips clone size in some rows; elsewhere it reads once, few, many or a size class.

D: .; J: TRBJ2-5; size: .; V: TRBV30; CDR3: CAWSVGGPETQYF; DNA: TGTGCCTGGAGTGTAGGGGGGCCAGAGACCCAGTACTTC
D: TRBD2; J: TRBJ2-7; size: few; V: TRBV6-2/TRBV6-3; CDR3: CASSETSGISYEQYF; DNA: TGTGCCAGCAGTGAGACTAGCGGGATCTCCTACGAGCAGTACTTC
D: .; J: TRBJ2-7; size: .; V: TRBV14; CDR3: CASSQESDPDYLSSYNEQYF; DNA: TGTGCCAGCAGCCAAGAGTCGGATCCCGACTACTTGAGCTCCTACAATGAGCAGTACTTC
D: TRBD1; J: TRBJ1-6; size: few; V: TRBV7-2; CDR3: CASSLAGQFQPLHF; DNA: TGTGCCAGCAGCTTAGCGGGACAGTTTCAACCCCTCCACTTT
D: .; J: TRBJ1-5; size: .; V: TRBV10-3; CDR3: CAISAGTTPNQPQHF; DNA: TGTGCCATCAGTGCCGGGACAACCCCTAATCAGCCCCAGCATTTT
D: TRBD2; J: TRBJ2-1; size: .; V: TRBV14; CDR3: CASSQDSSGRSRRSEQFF; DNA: TGTGCCAGCAGCCAAGATTCTAGCGGGAGATCGAGAAGGAGTGAGCAGTTCTTC
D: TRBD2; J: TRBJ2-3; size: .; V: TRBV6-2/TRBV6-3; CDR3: CASSLSGREGTQYF; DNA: TGTGCCAGCAGCCTTAGCGGGAGGGAAGGCACGCAGTATTTT
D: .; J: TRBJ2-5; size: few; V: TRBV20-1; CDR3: CSARSNAGFETQYF; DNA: TGCAGTGCTAGATCAAATGCAGGGTTCGAGACCCAGTACTTC
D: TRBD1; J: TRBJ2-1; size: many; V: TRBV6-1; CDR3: CASSPRTGVDEQFF; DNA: TGTGCCAGCAGTCCACGGACAGGGGTAGATGAGCAGTTCTTC
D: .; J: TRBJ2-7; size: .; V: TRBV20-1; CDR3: CSGFGSSYEQYF; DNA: TGCAGTGGATTTGGGAGTTCCTACGAGCAGTACTTC
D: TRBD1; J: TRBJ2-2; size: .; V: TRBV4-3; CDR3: CASGIDRATGELFF; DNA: TGCGCCAGCGGAATCGACAGGGCGACCGGGGAGCTGTTTTTT
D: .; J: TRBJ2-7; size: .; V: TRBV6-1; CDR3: CASSGRDGSYEQYF; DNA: TGTGCCAGCAGTGGGCGGGACGGCTCCTACGAGCAGTACTTC
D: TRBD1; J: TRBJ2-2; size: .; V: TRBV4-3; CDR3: CASSRITGANTGELFF; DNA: TGCGCCAGCAGCCGGATCACAGGGGCGAACACCGGGGAGCTGTTTTTT
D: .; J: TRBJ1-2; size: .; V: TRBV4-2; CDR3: CASSLWEGANYGYTF; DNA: TGTGCCAGCAGCCTCTGGGAAGGGGCTAACTATGGCTACACCTTC
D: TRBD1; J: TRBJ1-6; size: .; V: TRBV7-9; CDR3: CASSPPGQANNSPLHF; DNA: TGTGCCAGCAGCCCCCCTGGACAGGCCAATAATTCACCCCTCCACTTT
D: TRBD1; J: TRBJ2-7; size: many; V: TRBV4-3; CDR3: CASSQHRGSSYEQYF; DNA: TGCGCCAGCAGCCAGCACAGGGGAAGCTCCTACGAGCAGTACTTC
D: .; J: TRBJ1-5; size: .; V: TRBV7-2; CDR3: CASSPGPWGSNQPQHF; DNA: TGTGCCAGCAGCCCAGGTCCTTGGGGGAGCAATCAGCCCCAGCATTTT
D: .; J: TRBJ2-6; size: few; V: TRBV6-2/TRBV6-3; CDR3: CASSYSRGVAGANVLTF; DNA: TGTGCCAGCAGTTACAGCAGGGGGGTCGCTGGGGCCAACGTCCTGACTTTC
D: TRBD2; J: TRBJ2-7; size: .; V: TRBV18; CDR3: CASSPSGASYEQYF; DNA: TGTGCCAGCTCACCTAGCGGGGCCTCCTACGAGCAGTACTTC
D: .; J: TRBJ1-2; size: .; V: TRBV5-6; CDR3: CASSPRSSDYGYTF; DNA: TGTGCCAGCAGCCCAAGGAGTTCCGACTATGGCTACACCTTC
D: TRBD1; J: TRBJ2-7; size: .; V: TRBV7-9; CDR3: CASSYARGTYEQYF; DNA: TGTGCCAGCAGCTATGCCAGGGGGACCTACGAGCAGTACTTC
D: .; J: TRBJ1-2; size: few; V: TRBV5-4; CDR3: CASSRPLGRERNGYTF; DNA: TGTGCCAGCAGCAGACCCTTGGGGAGGGAACGTAATGGCTACACCTTC
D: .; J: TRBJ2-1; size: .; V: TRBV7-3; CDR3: CASSLGRRAGEQFF; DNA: TGTGCCAGCAGCTTAGGTCGCAGGGCGGGGGAGCAGTTCTTC
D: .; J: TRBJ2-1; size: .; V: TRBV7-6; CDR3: CASSPDRRNEQFF; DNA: TGTGCCAGCAGCCCGGACCGTAGGAATGAGCAGTTCTTC
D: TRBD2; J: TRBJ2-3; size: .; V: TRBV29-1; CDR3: CSVEGRGGGTDTQYF; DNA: TGCAGCGTTGAGGGGCGGGGAGGGGGCACAGATACGCAGTATTTT
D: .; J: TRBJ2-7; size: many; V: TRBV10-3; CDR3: CAISDPGPPNNEQYF; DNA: TGTGCCATCAGTGACCCAGGGCCGCCGAACAACGAGCAGTACTTC
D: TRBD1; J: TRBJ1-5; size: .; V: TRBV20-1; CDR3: CSARDWTGALNQPQHF; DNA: TGCAGTGCTAGAGATTGGACAGGGGCGTTAAATCAGCCCCAGCATTTT
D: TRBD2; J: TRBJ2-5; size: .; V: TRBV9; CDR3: CASRVGGRMGETQYF; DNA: TGTGCCAGCAGAGTAGGCGGGAGGATGGGAGAGACCCAGTACTTC
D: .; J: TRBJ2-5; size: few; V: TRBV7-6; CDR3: CASSQPKETQYF; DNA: TGTGCCAGCAGTCAACCAAAAGAGACCCAGTACTTC
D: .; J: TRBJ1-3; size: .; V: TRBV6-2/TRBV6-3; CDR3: CASSPAYSGNTIYF; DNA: TGTGCCAGCAGTCCGGCGTACTCTGGAAACACCATATATTTT
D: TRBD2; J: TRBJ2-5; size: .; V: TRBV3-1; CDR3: CASSQGTSENQETQYF; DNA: TGTGCCAGCAGCCAAGGGACTAGCGAAAACCAAGAGACCCAGTACTTC
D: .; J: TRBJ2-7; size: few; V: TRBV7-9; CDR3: CASSPQDYPYEQYF; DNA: TGTGCCAGCAGCCCCCAGGACTACCCATACGAGCAGTACTTC
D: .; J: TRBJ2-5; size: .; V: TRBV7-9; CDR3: CASSSTGVAQETQYF; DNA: TGTGCCAGCAGCTCAACAGGAGTAGCGCAAGAGACCCAGTACTTC
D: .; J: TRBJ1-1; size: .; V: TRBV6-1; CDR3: CAGGQPNTEAFF; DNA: TGTGCCGGCGGACAGCCGAACACTGAAGCTTTCTTT
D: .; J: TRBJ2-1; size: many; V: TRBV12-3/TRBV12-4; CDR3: CASSLGQGSYNEQFF; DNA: TGTGCCAGCAGCCTAGGGCAGGGGTCCTACAATGAGCAGTTCTTC
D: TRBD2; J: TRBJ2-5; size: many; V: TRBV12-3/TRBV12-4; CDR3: CASSSSGRAGGQETQYF; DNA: TGTGCCAGCAGTTCTAGCGGGAGGGCCGGGGGGCAAGAGACCCAGTACTTC
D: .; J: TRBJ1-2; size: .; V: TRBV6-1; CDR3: CASTLTGNYGYTF; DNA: TGTGCCAGCACCTTGACAGGCAACTATGGCTACACCTTC
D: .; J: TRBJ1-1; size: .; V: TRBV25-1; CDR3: CASSETGISTEAFF; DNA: TGTGCCAGCAGTGAGACAGGAATAAGCACTGAAGCTTTCTTT
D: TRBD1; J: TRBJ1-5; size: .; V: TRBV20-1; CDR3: CSARMDRSRENQPQHF; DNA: TGCAGTGCTAGAATGGACAGGAGCAGAGAGAATCAGCCCCAGCATTTT
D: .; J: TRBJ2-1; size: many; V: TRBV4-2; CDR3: CASSQDRQARNEQFF; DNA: TGTGCCAGCAGCCAAGATAGGCAAGCTAGGAATGAGCAGTTCTTC
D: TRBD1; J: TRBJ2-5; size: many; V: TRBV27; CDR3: CASSRRDRGRLGEETQYF; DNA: TGTGCCAGCAGCCGCCGGGACAGGGGTAGATTGGGTGAAGAGACCCAGTACTTC
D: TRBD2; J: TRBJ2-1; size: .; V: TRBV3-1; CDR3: CASSPVRTSGGRNEQFF; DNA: TGTGCCAGCAGCCCGGTGCGGACTAGCGGGGGTCGGAATGAGCAGTTCTTC
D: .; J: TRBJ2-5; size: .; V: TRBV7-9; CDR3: CASSLSSGRETQYF; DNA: TGTGCCAGCAGCTTAAGTTCAGGGAGAGAGACCCAGTACTTC
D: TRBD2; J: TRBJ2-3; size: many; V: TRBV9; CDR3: CASSAGLAETTDTQYF; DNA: TGTGCCAGCAGCGCGGGACTAGCGGAAACCACAGATACGCAGTATTTT
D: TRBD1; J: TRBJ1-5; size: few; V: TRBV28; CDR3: CASSLGRGLRSNQPQHF; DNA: TGTGCCAGCAGTTTGGGCAGGGGGCTTCGTAGCAATCAGCCCCAGCATTTT